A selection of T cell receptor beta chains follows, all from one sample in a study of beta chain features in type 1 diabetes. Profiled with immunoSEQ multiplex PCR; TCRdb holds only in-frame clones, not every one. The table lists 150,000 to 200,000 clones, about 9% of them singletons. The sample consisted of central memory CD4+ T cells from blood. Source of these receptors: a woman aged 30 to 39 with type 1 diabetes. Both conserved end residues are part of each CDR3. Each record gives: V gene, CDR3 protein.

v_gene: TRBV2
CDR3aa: CASSLLGQGGYGYTF

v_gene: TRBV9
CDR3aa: CASSGFTGGKETQYF

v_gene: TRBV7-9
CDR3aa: CASSLERGNGYTF

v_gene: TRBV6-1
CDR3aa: CASRLAGGFVGELFF

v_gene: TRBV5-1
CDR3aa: CASSSGHLRETF

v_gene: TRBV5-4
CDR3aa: CASSFKREGGNEQFF

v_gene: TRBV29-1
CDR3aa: CSVPSGRASGELFF

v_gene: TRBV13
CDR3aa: CASSLPGVNQPQHF

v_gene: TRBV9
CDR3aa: CASSAQGVGNTIYF

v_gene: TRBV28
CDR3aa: CASTPGLASGELFF

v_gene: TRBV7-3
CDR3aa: CASSLTGQAQTQYF

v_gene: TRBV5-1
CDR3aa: CASRGGQGPSYEQYF

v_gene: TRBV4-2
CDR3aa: CASSQDRSTGAQYF

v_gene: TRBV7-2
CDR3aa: CASSLAHEQFF

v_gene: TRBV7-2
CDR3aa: CASSARQGEDGYTF

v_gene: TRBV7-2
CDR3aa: CASSSQGARGYTF

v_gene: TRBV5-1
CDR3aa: CASSLQGKDTQYF

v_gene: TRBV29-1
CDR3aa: CSVDRVGTGELFF

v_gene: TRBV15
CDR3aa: CATSRDKGDYGYTF

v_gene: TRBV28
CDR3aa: CASSSPGHSSGANVLTF

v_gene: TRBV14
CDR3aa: CASSRVTGDGYTF

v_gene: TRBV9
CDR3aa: CASSVGQREAWNEQFF

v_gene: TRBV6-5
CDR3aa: CASEGSSYEQYF

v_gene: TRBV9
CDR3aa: CASSITAGVGGDTQYF

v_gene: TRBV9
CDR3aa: CASSTGQGLGGELFF

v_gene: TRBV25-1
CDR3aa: CASNREDTQYF

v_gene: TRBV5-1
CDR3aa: CASSLVASADTQYF

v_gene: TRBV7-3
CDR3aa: CASSTIGGGARAFF

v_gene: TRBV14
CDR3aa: CASSHLGDYEQYF

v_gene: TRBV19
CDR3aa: CASSFWDSGNTIYF

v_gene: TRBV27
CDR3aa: CASSLEGARDTQYF

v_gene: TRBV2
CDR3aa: CASSRGGNQPQHF